The 14 T cell receptor beta chains listed next were all sequenced from one sample in a study of cytomegalovirus exposure and HLA in healthy donors. With 60 Vbeta and 13 Jbeta primers, the PCR was carried out. The table came from immunoSEQ multiplex PCR; TCRdb's copy has only in-frame clones and leaves some out. The sample lists more than 45,000 clones, roughly 76% occurring once. The sequenced sample consisted of PBMCs. These receptor sequences come from a woman between 40 and 55 years old in good health and CMV-seropositive.

The V call is TRBV7-8, the J call TRBJ1-5, with TRBD1 matching over 10 bases. Trimming removed 5 bases from V and 0 bases from J; junction bases left unmatched: 7. The CDR3 is 17 residues long. From germline, CDR1 is SGHVS and CDR2 FQNEAQ. The CDR3 coding sequence is TGTGCCAGCAGCCGTACCGGGACAGGGGATAGCAATCAGCCCCAGCATTTT. Translation: CASSRTGTGDSNQPQHF.

The chain joins TRBV7-2 to TRBJ1-2, with 8 bases aligning to TRBD1. The CDR3 contains 14 residues. Germline CDR1 reads SGHTA; CDR2 reads FQGNSA. After removal of 5 bases from V and 8 bases from J, the junction contained 10 bases not matched to a gene. This CDR3 reads CASSKQDRGWGYTF. CDR3 in DNA: TGTGCCAGCAGCAAACAAGACAGGGGATGGGGCTACACCTTC.

The chain uses TRBV7-8 and TRBJ1-5; no clear D. V lost 1 base to trimming and J lost 2 bases, with 9 bases between them. Germline V CDR1 and CDR2: SGHVS, FQNEAQ. CDR3 length: 15 amino acids. The CDR3 here is CASSLEPPGNQPQHF. The CDR3 DNA is TGTGCCAGCAGCTTAGAGCCCCCCGGCAATCAGCCCCAGCATTTT.

This clone has more than one count but fewer than ten. The chain recombines TRBV27 with TRBJ2-6; no clear D gene. Germline V gene data show CDR1 as MNHEY and CDR2 as SMNVEV (reference sequence). V was pared by 6 bases and J by 0 bases, with 6 bases between. The CDR3 covers 14 residues. This CDR3 is CASRAASGANVLTF. CDR3 sequence (DNA): TGTGCCAGCAGGGCTGCCTCTGGGGCCAACGTCCTGACTTTC.

The V call is TRBV5-6, the J call TRBJ1-5, with D possibly being TRBD1 (5 bases). CDR3 length equals 14 residues. V was trimmed by 0 bases and J by 5 bases, leaving 9 bases between them. Germline assignment: CDR1 SGHDT and CDR2 YYEEEE. CDR3 DNA sequence: TGTGCCAGCAGCTTGGGCAGGGATGATCAGCCCCAGCATTTT. Translating it yields CASSLGRDDQPQHF.

This chain uses TRBV5-1 with TRBJ1-1; unclear D gene. This CDR3 is built from 17 residues. Trimming took 5 bases from V and 4 from J, leaving 24 bases between them. Germline loops: CDR1 SGHRS, CDR2 YFSETQ. The CDR3 spells CASSSPGEDVQRTEAFF. CDR3 sequence (DNA): TGCGCCAGCAGTTCTCCTGGGGAGGACGTCCAACGCACTGAAGCTTTCTTT. Complete variable domain (other parts from reference TRBV5-1 and TRBJ1-1): KAGVTQTPRYLIKTRGQQVTLSCSPISGHRSVSWYQQTPGQGLQFLFEYFSETQRNKGNFPGRFSGRQFSNSRSEMNVSTLELGDSALYLCASSSPGEDVQRTEAFFGQGTRLTVV.

This clone was seen a handful of times. This chain joins TRBV6-1 and TRBJ2-5; D is possibly TRBD2 (5 bases). V lost 10 bases and J lost 4, with 22 bases in between. This CDR3 contains 15 residues. Per the germline V gene, CDR1 is MNHNS and CDR2 is SASEGT. The CDR3 is CATAALRVPGETQYF. CDR3 sequence (DNA): TGTGCCACCGCCGCGTTGAGGGTCCCGGGAGAGACCCAGTACTTC.

V and J are TRBV7-3 and TRBJ2-7, with D perhaps TRBD2 (5 bases). CDR3 length: 15 amino acids. Trimming removed 4 bases at V and 6 bases at J, with 19 bases between. Germline V lookup: CDR1 SGHTA, CDR2 FQGTGA. CDR3 sequence reads: CASSSDLTPRGEQYF. In DNA, the CDR3 is TGTGCCAGCAGCTCCGACCTGACTCCCCGGGGCGAGCAGTACTTC. Together with reference TRBV7-3 and TRBJ2-7, the CDR3 gives the full variable domain: GAGVSQTPSNKVTEKGKYVELRCDPISGHTALYWYRQSLGQGPEFLIYFQGTGAADDSGLPNDRFFAVRPEGSVSTLKIQRTERGDSAVYLCASSSDLTPRGEQYFGPGTRLTVT.

This chain links TRBV5-1 with TRBJ1-1; D might be TRBD1 (6 bases). This CDR3 region has 14 residues. V lost 6 bases, J lost 1 base, and 13 bases lay in between. Germline loops: CDR1 SGHRS, CDR2 YFSETQ. Written as DNA, the CDR3 is TGCGCCAGCACCCGACAGGACGGGAACACTGAAGCTTTCTTT. It is translated as CASTRQDGNTEAFF. The entire variable domain, with the rest obtained from reference TRBV5-1 and TRBJ1-1, is as follows: KAGVTQTPRYLIKTRGQQVTLSCSPISGHRSVSWYQQTPGQGLQFLFEYFSETQRNKGNFPGRFSGRQFSNSRSEMNVSTLELGDSALYLCASTRQDGNTEAFFGQGTRLTVV.

This chain joins TRBV10-3 and TRBJ1-4, with 8 bases that match TRBD1. This CDR3 is 15 amino acids long. J gave up 8 bases and V 0 bases, and 5 bases lay outside the gene matches. Germline V lookup: CDR1 ENHRY, CDR2 SYGVKD. The CDR3 protein is CAISESGQGKEKLFF. The DNA for the CDR3 is TGTGCCATCAGTGAGTCCGGACAGGGAAAAGAAAAACTGTTTTTT.

The V call is TRBV7-3, the J call TRBJ1-1, with 7 bases that match TRBD1. The CDR3 runs to 15 residues. Germline CDR1 is SGHTA and CDR2 is FQGTGA. J lost 2 bases, V lost 1 base, and 4 bases had no gene match. The CDR3 coding sequence is TGTGCCAGCAGCTTAAATGCAGGGGGAAACACTGAAGCTTTCTTT. Its translation: CASSLNAGGNTEAFF.

The genes are TRBV27 and TRBJ1-1; tentatively, D is TRBD1 (6 bases). Germline V lookup: CDR1 MNHEY, CDR2 SMNVEV (reference sequence). V lost 5 bases and J 1 base, leaving 11 bases between the germline ends. The CDR3 has 14 amino acids. This CDR3 reads CASSTGQKNTEAFF. CDR3 DNA: TGTGCCAGCAGTACCGGACAGAAGAACACTGAAGCTTTCTTT.

The chain employs TRBV25-1 and TRBJ1-6; TRBD1 matches 7 bases. CDR3 length equals 16 residues. Per germline, CDR1 MGHDK and CDR2 SYGVNS. The trim removed 4 bases at V and 8 bases at J, leaving 11 bases unmatched. CDR3 coding DNA: TGTGCCAGCAGTGCAAGACAGGGAAGGGGTGATTCACCCCTCCACTTT. It translates to CASSARQGRGDSPLHF.

The CDR3 sequence is CASSYGGGEQYF. As DNA, the CDR3 is TGTGCCAGCAGTTATGGGGGCGGCGAGCAGTACTTC. V gene TRBV6-5 combines with J gene TRBJ2-7; D possibly corresponds to TRBD1 (6 bases). V lost 3 bases and J 6 bases, leaving 9 bases between the germline ends. The CDR3 contains 12 residues. Looked up from germline, CDR1 is MNHEY and CDR2 is SVGAGI.